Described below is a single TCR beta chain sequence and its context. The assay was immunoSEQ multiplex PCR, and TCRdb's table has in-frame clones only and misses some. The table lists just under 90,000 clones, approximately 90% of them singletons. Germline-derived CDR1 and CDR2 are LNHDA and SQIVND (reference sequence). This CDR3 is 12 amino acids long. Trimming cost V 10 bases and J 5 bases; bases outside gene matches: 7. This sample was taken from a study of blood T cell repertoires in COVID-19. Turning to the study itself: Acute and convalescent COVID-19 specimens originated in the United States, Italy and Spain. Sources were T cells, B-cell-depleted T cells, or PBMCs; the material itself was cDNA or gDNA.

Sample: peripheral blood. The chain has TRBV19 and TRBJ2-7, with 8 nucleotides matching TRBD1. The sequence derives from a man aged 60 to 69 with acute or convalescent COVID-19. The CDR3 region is CATDRGGHEQYF. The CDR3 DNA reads TGTGCCACCGACAGGGGAGGCCACGAGCAGTACTTC.